The 32 T cell receptor beta chains given below trace back to one sample, sequenced in a study of CD8 T cells in ankylosing spondylitis. For these TCRs, the target antigens are not known. Broader study findings: What seemed typical of ankylosing spondylitis blood was a TCR beta motif built from 7 or 8 highly homologous variants.

TCRdb itself ran the 5' RACE reads through MiXCR, one entry per CDR3 protein. The sample carries a few hundred thousand distinct CDR3 sequences, less than 10% recorded once. The source material was blood, either unsorted or a sorted T cell fraction (not recorded which). The receptors originated from a male donor with ankylosing spondylitis.

This clonotype was picked up a small number of times. The chain is built from TRBV5-1 and TRBJ2-2, with D maybe TRBD2 (6 bases). The CDR3 loop spans 15 amino acids. Per the germline V gene, CDR1 is SGHRS and CDR2 is YFSETQ. V was clipped by 2 bases and J by 1 base, with 9 bases between them. DNA of the CDR3: TGCGCCAGCAGCTTTAGGGAGGTGAACACCGGGGAGCTGTTTTTT. This sequence encodes CASSFREVNTGELFF.

This clonotype occurred a few times. The chain carries TRBV7-2 and TRBJ1-1; unclear D gene. Germline V gives CDR1 SGHTA, CDR2 FQGNSA. V lost 5 bases to trimming and J lost 1 base, with 17 bases between them. The CDR3 loop spans 16 amino acids. CDR3 nucleotide sequence: TGTGCCAGCAGCGCTAACGGCGGTCGGGCGAACACTGAAGCTTTCTTT. As protein: CASSANGGRANTEAFF.

This clonotype was counted a few times. The chain combines TRBV7-2 with TRBJ2-7; D is perhaps TRBD1 (6 bases). The V gene's germline CDR1 is SGHTA and CDR2 FQGNSA. The CDR3 contains 11 residues. V was cut by 7 bases and J by 6 bases, with 10 bases left in between. The CDR3 DNA reads as TGTGCCAGCACAACAGGGCTCGAGCAGTACTTC. Amino acid sequence: CASTTGLEQYF. The complete variable domain, with remaining parts taken from reference TRBV7-2 and TRBJ2-7, reads GAGVSQSPSNKVTEKGKDVELRCDPISGHTALYWYRQSLGQGLEFLIYFQGNSAPDKSGLPSDRFSAERTGGSVSTLTIQRTQQEDSAVYLCASTTGLEQYFGPGTRLTVT.

The chain is built from TRBV29-1 and TRBJ2-7, with D perhaps being TRBD1 or TRBD2 (5 bases each). CDR1 and CDR2 (germline): SQVTM, ANQGSEA. The CDR3 consists of 13 residues. The V gene lost 6 bases and the J gene lost 3 bases, with 15 bases spanning the gap. CDR3 in amino acids: CSVGTATRYEQYF. DNA of the CDR3: TGCAGCGTGGGGACGGCCACCCGCTACGAGCAGTACTTC.

This clonotype was seen more than once but under ten times. This chain joins TRBV29-1 and TRBJ1-1; the D gene is possibly TRBD1 (6 bases). Between the trimmed V and J ends, which lost 6 bases and 3 bases, there was a span of 14 bases. Per germline, CDR1 SQVTM and CDR2 ANQGSEA. The CDR3 has 13 amino acids. The chain's CDR3 is CSVLRGGDTEAFF. The CDR3 DNA is TGCAGCGTCTTAAGAGGGGGGGACACTGAAGCTTTCTTT.

This clonotype appeared many times. The CDR3 loop is CSVEGQGARGYTF. In DNA, the CDR3 is TGCAGCGTTGAAGGGCAGGGGGCGCGTGGCTACACCTTC. The chain couples TRBV29-1 to TRBJ1-2, with 8 nucleotides matching TRBD1. The junction had 5 bases not matched to a gene; V was cut back by 1 base and J by 7 bases. This CDR3 is 13 amino acids long. Germline V gene lookup returns CDR1 SQVTM and CDR2 ANQGSEA.

This clonotype was found many times. The V gene is TRBV7-2, the J gene TRBJ2-1, with D perhaps TRBD1 (5 bases). Trimming removed 2 bases from V and 0 bases from J, with 8 bases in between. The CDR3 runs to 15 residues. The germline V gene encodes CDR1 SGHTA and CDR2 FQGNSA. CDR3 loop: CASSLQQVSYNEQFF. The CDR3 DNA reads as TGTGCCAGCAGCTTACAACAGGTCTCCTACAATGAGCAGTTCTTC.

This clonotype was recorded many times. This chain links TRBV12-3 or TRBV12-4 with TRBJ2-7; TRBD2 matches 9 bases. The CDR3 covers 16 residues. J lost 0 bases, V lost 0 bases, and 3 bases had no gene match. The CDR3 nucleotides are TGTGCCAGCAGTTTAGCGGGACTAGCCCTCTCCTACGAGCAGTACTTC. It is translated as CASSLAGLALSYEQYF.

In its sample, this clonotype was seen a few times. V gene TRBV7-2 combines with J gene TRBJ2-7; 10 nucleotides line up with TRBD2. CDR1 is SGHTA, CDR2 FQGNSA, per germline. Unmatched junction bases numbered 8, after V lost 9 bases and J lost 6 bases. CDR3 length: 13 residues. DNA of the CDR3: TGTGCCAGTGACCCTAGCGGGAGCCGCGAGCAGTACTTC. It translates to CASDPSGSREQYF. The whole variable domain, remainder taken from reference TRBV7-2 and TRBJ2-7, is GAGVSQSPSNKVTEKGKDVELRCDPISGHTALYWYRQSLGQGLEFLIYFQGNSAPDKSGLPSDRFSAERTGGSVSTLTIQRTQQEDSAVYLCASDPSGSREQYFGPGTRLTVT.

The chain combines TRBV5-6 with TRBJ2-1; 11 bases are shared with TRBD2. The CDR3 is 15 residues long. The J segment lost 5 bases and the V segment lost 4 bases, leaving 5 bases of the junction unmatched. The germline V gene has CDR1 SGHDT and CDR2 YYEEEE. CDR3 sequence (DNA): TGTGCCAGCAGCATACCGGGACTAGCGGACAATGAGCAGTTCTTC. It yields the protein CASSIPGLADNEQFF.

This clonotype has just one count. This chain connects TRBV11-2 to TRBJ2-2; D is ambiguous. This CDR3 spans 15 amino acids. The V end was cut by 0 bases, the J end by 6 bases, with 11 bases between. CDR1 and CDR2 from the germline V gene are SGHAT and FQNNGV. CDR3 in DNA: TGTGCCAGCAGCTTAGATTTTTCCAACGCCGGGGAGCTGTTTTTT. This sequence encodes CASSLDFSNAGELFF.

V gene TRBV5-5 combines with J gene TRBJ2-3, with D possibly being TRBD1 or TRBD2 (5 bases each). Germline CDR1 reads SGHKS; CDR2 reads YYEKEE (reference sequence). The CDR3 spans 15 residues. V dropped 4 bases and J dropped 4 bases, with 16 bases sitting between them. The CDR3 spells CASSVGTAWADTQYF. The CDR3 DNA reads TGTGCCAGCAGCGTAGGGACGGCGTGGGCAGATACGCAGTATTTT.

The chain carries TRBV20-1 and TRBJ2-3, with 12 nucleotides matching TRBD2. The CDR3 totals 16 residues. With V trimmed by 1 base and J by 5 bases, 7 bases remained unmatched. Germline V gene sequence: CDR1 DFQATT, CDR2 SNEGSKA (reference sequence). The CDR3 is CSARGPTSGRLDTQYF. The CDR3 DNA reads as TGCAGTGCTAGAGGACCGACTAGCGGGAGATTAGATACGCAGTATTTT.

This clonotype showed up just a few times. V gene TRBV7-3 combines with J gene TRBJ2-3, with 8 positions matching TRBD2. The CDR3 has 17 amino acids. Germline trimming cut 1 base from V and 1 base from J; bases unmatched to any gene: 7. Germline CDR1 is SGHTA and CDR2 is FQGTGA. The CDR3 coding sequence is TGTGCCAGCAGCTTAAATTCGCAGGGACTAGGCACAGATACGCAGTATTTT. This encodes CASSLNSQGLGTDTQYF. Full variable domain (remainder filled in from reference TRBV7-3 and TRBJ2-3): GAGVSQTPSNKVTEKGKYVELRCDPISGHTALYWYRQSLGQGPEFLIYFQGTGAADDSGLPNDRFFAVRPEGSVSTLKIQRTERGDSAVYLCASSLNSQGLGTDTQYFGPGTRLTVL.

V is TRBV11-2 and J is TRBJ2-5; 15 nucleotides agree with TRBD2. Germline CDR1 SGHAT, CDR2 FQNNGV. The CDR3 has 16 residues. The trim removed 5 bases at V and 5 bases at J, leaving 6 bases unmatched. In DNA form, the CDR3 reads TGTGCCAGCAGCAGAGGACTAGCGGGAGGGCTGGAGACCCAGTACTTC. This encodes CASSRGLAGGLETQYF.

The chain couples TRBV11-2 to TRBJ2-1; 10 bases match TRBD2. The CDR3 is 15 residues long. The V segment lost 5 bases and the J segment 8 bases; nucleotides outside the gene matches: 9. The germline gives CDR1 SGHAT, CDR2 FQNNGV. CDR3 in DNA: TGTGCCAGCAGCGCGCCGGGACTAGCGATCGATGAGCAGTTCTTC. Protein sequence: CASSAPGLAIDEQFF.

The chain carries TRBV20-1 and TRBJ2-4; D uncertain. Trimming shortened V by 0 bases and J by 0 bases, and 12 bases separated the two germline ends. The CDR3 contains 16 residues. Germline V gives CDR1 DFQATT, CDR2 SNEGSKA (reference sequence). This chain's CDR3 is CSARDLGKLAKNIQYF. The CDR3 DNA sequence: TGCAGTGCTAGAGACCTCGGCAAACTAGCCAAAAACATTCAGTACTTC.

In this sample, this clonotype turned up many times. This chain links TRBV3-1 with TRBJ1-1; TRBD1 agrees at 7 bases. There are 12 residues in the CDR3. Germline values: CDR1 LGHDT, CDR2 YNNKEL (reference sequence). Germline trimming cut 7 bases from V and 10 bases from J; bases unmatched to any gene: 9. The CDR3 region has the DNA TGTGCCAGCATATCTTCGGCAGGGGGAGCTTTCTTT. This gives the protein CASISSAGGAFF.

V is TRBV27 and J is TRBJ2-7; 7 bases match TRBD1. Germline V lookup: CDR1 MNHEY, CDR2 SMNVEV (reference sequence). The CDR3 loop spans 15 amino acids. V dropped 6 bases and J dropped 4; count of bases not matched to a gene: 12. The CDR3 protein is CASSPLRDSLYEQYF. DNA of the CDR3: TGTGCCAGCAGCCCGCTCCGGGACAGTCTGTACGAGCAGTACTTC.

J is TRBJ2-1 and V is TRBV12-5; perhaps TRBD2 as D (5 bases). Germline V gene data show CDR1 as LGHNT and CDR2 as FRNRAP. Trimming removed 2 bases at V and 3 bases at J, with 11 bases between. This CDR3 region has 15 residues. The CDR3 here is CASGLSGSYYNEQFF. CDR3 DNA sequence: TGTGCTAGTGGTTTGTCGGGGTCTTACTACAATGAGCAGTTCTTC.

In this sample, this clonotype turned up a few times. The CDR3 nucleotides read TGTGCCAGCAGTTTCTCACAGGGGCTGGTTCAGCCCCAGCATTTT. This codes for CASSFSQGLVQPQHF. This chain connects TRBV12-3 or TRBV12-4 to TRBJ1-5; 7 bases align to TRBD1. Trimming removed 3 bases from V and 6 bases from J; junction bases left unmatched: 8. This CDR3 is built from 15 residues.

This chain joins TRBV4-1 and TRBJ2-1; TRBD2 matches 10 bases. Unmatched junction bases numbered 8, after V lost 2 bases and J lost 1 base. This CDR3 spans 18 amino acids. The V gene's germline CDR1 is MGHRA and CDR2 YSYEKL. The CDR3 reads CASSQTSVAGGSYNEQFF. The DNA for the CDR3 is TGCGCCAGCAGCCAAACCTCGGTAGCGGGAGGTTCCTACAATGAGCAGTTCTTC.

The table lists this clonotype with a few counts. The junction and the germline gene differ at one end; a read error may be behind it. The chain is built from TRBV2 and TRBJ2-7; the match to TRBD2 covers 12 bases. Germline CDR1 is SNHLY and CDR2 is FYNNEI. This CDR3 has 14 residues. CDR3 in amino acids: CASTEALAGGKQYF. CDR3 DNA: TGTGCCAGCACTGAAGCACTAGCGGGAGGAAAGCAGTACTTC.

The sample holds a few counts of this clonotype. The chain links TRBV28 to TRBJ2-1, with D unresolved. This CDR3 is 14 amino acids long. V was trimmed by 1 base and J by 2 bases, leaving 6 bases between them. CDR1 and CDR2 (germline): MDHEN, SYDVKM. In DNA, the CDR3 is TGTGCCAGCAGTTTATTCCCTACCTACAATGAGCAGTTCTTC. It encodes CASSLFPTYNEQFF.

In this sample, this clonotype turned up a few times. The chain uses TRBV5-1 and TRBJ2-7, with TRBD2 as a possible D gene (5 bases). The CDR3 has 14 amino acids. Trimming cost V 5 bases and J 2 bases, with 14 bases left between them. Germline V gene lookup returns CDR1 SGHRS and CDR2 YFSETQ. The DNA of the CDR3 is TGCGCCAGCAGATACGGCGGGTTAGCCTACGAGCAGTACTTC. Amino acid sequence: CASRYGGLAYEQYF.

This clonotype was recorded many times. This chain links TRBV4-3 with TRBJ1-2; 10 nucleotides agree with TRBD1. The junction had 22 bases not matched to a gene; V was cut back by 1 base and J by 8 bases. The CDR3 is 20 amino acids. CDR1 is LGHNA and CDR2 is YSLEER in the germline V gene. The CDR3 DNA reads TGCGCCAGCAGCCAAGCCCGCCTCGACCTTCAGGGACAGGGGAATTTCGGCTACACCTTC. Translation gives CASSQARLDLQGQGNFGYTF.

Many counts were recorded for this clonotype. CDR3 in amino acids: CASSQLNSNQPQHF. The CDR3 DNA sequence: TGTGCCAGCAGCCAACTAAATAGCAATCAGCCCCAGCATTTT. The genes are TRBV16 and TRBJ1-5; D unresolved. Germline V gene lookup returns CDR1 KGHSY and CDR2 FQNENV. V lost 2 bases to trimming and J lost 0 bases, with 5 bases between them. This CDR3 is 14 amino acids long. The entire variable domain, with the rest obtained from reference TRBV16 and TRBJ1-5, is as follows: GEEVAQTPKHLVRGEGQKAKLYCAPIKGHSYVFWYQQVLKNEFKFLISFQNENVFDETGMPKERFSAKCLPNSPCSLEIQATKLEDSAVYFCASSQLNSNQPQHFGDGTRLSIL.

The chain couples TRBV5-1 to TRBJ2-7, with TRBD1 matching 11 bases. Germline CDR1 is SGHRS and CDR2 is YFSETQ. CDR3 length: 14 residues. Losses at the gene ends were 3 bases for V and 3 bases for J; bases not matched to a gene: 2. This chain's CDR3 is CASSWTGGYYEQYF. CDR3 in DNA: TGCGCCAGCAGCTGGACAGGGGGCTACTACGAGCAGTACTTC.

This clonotype was observed a few times. The rearrangement uses TRBV18 and TRBJ2-7, with D perhaps matching TRBD1 (6 bases). The CDR3 sequence is 15 residues long. Trimming took off 4 bases at V and 7 bases at J, with 20 bases between the two ends. Germline lookup yields CDR1 KGHSH and CDR2 LQKENI. The CDR3 region is CASSQTGIGPGEQYF. In DNA form, the CDR3 reads TGTGCCAGCTCACAGACAGGTATCGGCCCCGGAGAGCAGTACTTC.

This clonotype was seen a handful of times. V and J are TRBV4-2 and TRBJ1-5; 7 bases map to TRBD1. Germline V CDR1 and CDR2: LGHNA, YNFKEQ. V lost 8 bases and J lost 2; bases outside the gene matches: 3. The CDR3 loop spans 13 amino acids. CDR3 bases: TGTGCCAGCGGCAGGGGGGGCAATCAGCCCCAGCATTTT. Translation: CASGRGGNQPQHF.

The chain carries TRBV5-5 and TRBJ2-7, with D possibly being TRBD2 (6 bases). Per the germline V gene, CDR1 is SGHKS and CDR2 is YYEKEE (reference sequence). V lost 6 bases, J lost 7 bases, and 14 bases lay in between. The CDR3 runs to 12 residues. The CDR3 loop reads CASITTRGEQYF. CDR3 coding DNA: TGTGCCAGCATCACCACCCGGGGGGAGCAGTACTTC.

This clonotype has at least ten counts. This chain joins TRBV29-1 and TRBJ2-7, with 7 bases matching TRBD2. This CDR3 has 13 residues. V lost 3 bases, J lost 3 bases, and 5 bases stayed unmatched. CDR1 is SQVTM and CDR2 is ANQGSEA in the germline V gene. CDR3 in amino acids: CSVERERGYEQYF. Here the CDR3 DNA reads TGCAGCGTTGAGCGGGAGAGGGGCTACGAGCAGTACTTC.